One T cell receptor (beta chain) is described in this entry. The length of the CDR3 is 14 residues. V lost 4 bases, J lost 5 bases, and 14 bases lay in between. Per the germline V gene, CDR1 is SEHNR and CDR2 is FQNEAQ (reference sequence). These data belong to a study of blood T cell repertoires in COVID-19. Across the study: Acute and convalescent COVID-19 specimens originated in the United States, Italy and Spain. The analysed material was cDNA or gDNA that came from T cells, B-cell-depleted T cells, or PBMCs.

In the source study's methods: Reference gene primer amplification gave nucleated cell count estimates. Here immunoSEQ multiplex PCR was the method, and the copy in TCRdb shows in-frame clones only, minus some. V, J and clone size are taken as reported in that table, and D and trimming were inferred from the DNA itself. Of 110,000 to 150,000 clones listed, about 80% are singletons. V usage is TRBV7-9 and J usage is TRBJ2-5; no definite D call. The clonotype comes from a man in his sixties or seventies who had recovered from COVID-19. Sequencing input: peripheral blood. CDR3 in amino acids: CASSSYLAPETQYF. CDR3 nucleotides: TGTGCCAGCAGCTCATACCTGGCTCCGGAGACCCAGTACTTC.